This record looks at one T cell receptor (beta chain) sequence and its context. Its antigen remains undetermined. It has no much larger one-base neighbor in the sample; base qualities were not kept. Taken from the germline V gene, the CDR1 and CDR2 loops are SGHTA and FQGNSA. The CDR3 contains 15 residues, cysteine and phenylalanine counted. Of all the DNA, just the CDR3 is kept, 45 bases in frame from base 1. The V end gives up 5 bases and the J end 5 bases, leaving 8 bases in the junction not matched to a gene. This sample is drawn from a study of T cell changes during pregnancy in multiple sclerosis (dated by TCRdb to the late 2010s). For the study in its entirety: The study examined how the T cell repertoire changed over the course of pregnancy in women with multiple sclerosis.

Libraries were constructed by the immunoSEQ multiplex PCR assay. TCRdb took this table from immuneACCESS and kept in-frame rearrangements with V and J called. Such tables lack part of the clones; where checked against another copy, unresolved V genes explain under half of the gap, and the rest is unexplained. A total of roughly 56,000 clones appear in this sample, about 90% of them only once. The top ten constitute about 0.5% of the sample. Sequenced material: CD4+ T cells from peripheral blood mononuclear cells, taken after pregnancy. This TCR derives from a female donor in good health, enrolled as a control in a pregnancy study. The chain is assembled from TRBV7-2 and TRBJ2-2; 7 of the junction bases match TRBD1. The CDR3 region has the sequence CASSRRTGGTGELFF. The nucleotide sequence reads as follows: TGTGCCAGCAGCAGGAGGACAGGCGGGACCGGGGAGCTGTTTTTT.